The T cell receptor (beta chain) described here comes from a study of T cell responses to AZD1222 COVID-19 vaccine. Study-level findings and limits: Females made up more of the donors, who were largely white British, and clonal diversity may have come out too low. Baseline antibody screening turned up just a handful of seropositive AZD1222 recipients.

Sequenced by immunoSEQ multiplex PCR; TCRdb stores in-frame clones only, minus some. The table has more than 85,000 clones, around 73% seen once. Trimming took off 4 bases at V and 5 bases at J, with 14 bases between the two ends. Germline V gene data show CDR1 as SGHNT and CDR2 as YENEEA. The CDR3 has 15 residues. Notes on this clone: Its specificity is not known.

The material was peripheral blood, obtained on day 0 of AZD1222 vaccination. This TCR was recovered from an adult in good health. The chain recombines TRBV11-3 with TRBJ2-2; D gene uncertain. CDR3 in amino acids: CASSSLSGTTGELFF. CDR3 bases: TGTGCCAGCAGCTCCTTGTCTGGAACGACCGGGGAGCTGTTTTTT.